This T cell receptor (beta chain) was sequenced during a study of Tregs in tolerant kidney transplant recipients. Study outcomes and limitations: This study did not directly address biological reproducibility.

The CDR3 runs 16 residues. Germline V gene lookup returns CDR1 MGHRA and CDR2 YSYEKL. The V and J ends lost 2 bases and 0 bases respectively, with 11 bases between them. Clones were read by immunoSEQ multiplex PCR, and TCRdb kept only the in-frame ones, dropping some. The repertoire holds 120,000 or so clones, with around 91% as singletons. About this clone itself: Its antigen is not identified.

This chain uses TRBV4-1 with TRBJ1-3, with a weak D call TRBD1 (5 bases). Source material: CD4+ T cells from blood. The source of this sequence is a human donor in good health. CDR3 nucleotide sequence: TGCGCCAGCAGCCAAACCCGGACAAGCTCTGGAAACACCATATATTTT. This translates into CASSQTRTSSGNTIYF.